This T cell receptor (beta chain) came from a study of PD-L1 blockade in urothelial cancer. Generated by immunoSEQ multiplex PCR, the TCRdb table keeps only in-frame clones and is missing some. This table holds 120,000 or so clones, 86% found once. Trimming cost V 6 bases and J 3 bases, with 9 bases left between them. The CDR3 is made up of 13 amino acids. CDR1 is SNHLY, CDR2 FYNNEI, per germline. Sample time point: peripheral blood 6 weeks after treatment start. The chain carries TRBV2 and TRBJ2-1; TRBD1 might be the D (6 bases). The source was PBMCs, collected around atezolizumab (anti-PD-L1) treatment. The source of this sequence is a man aged 45-65 years with urothelial cancer. This CDR3 is CASRLRGYNEQFF. CDR3 DNA sequence: TGTGCCAGCAGACTCAGGGGCTACAATGAGCAGTTCTTC. The full variable domain, in which reference TRBV2 and TRBJ2-1 provide the parts outside the CDR3, is EPEVTQTPSHQVTQMGQEVILRCVPISNHLYFYWYRQILGQKVEFLVSFYNNEISEKSEIFDDQFSVERPDGSNFTLKIRSTKLEDSAMYFCASRLRGYNEQFFGPGTRLTVL.